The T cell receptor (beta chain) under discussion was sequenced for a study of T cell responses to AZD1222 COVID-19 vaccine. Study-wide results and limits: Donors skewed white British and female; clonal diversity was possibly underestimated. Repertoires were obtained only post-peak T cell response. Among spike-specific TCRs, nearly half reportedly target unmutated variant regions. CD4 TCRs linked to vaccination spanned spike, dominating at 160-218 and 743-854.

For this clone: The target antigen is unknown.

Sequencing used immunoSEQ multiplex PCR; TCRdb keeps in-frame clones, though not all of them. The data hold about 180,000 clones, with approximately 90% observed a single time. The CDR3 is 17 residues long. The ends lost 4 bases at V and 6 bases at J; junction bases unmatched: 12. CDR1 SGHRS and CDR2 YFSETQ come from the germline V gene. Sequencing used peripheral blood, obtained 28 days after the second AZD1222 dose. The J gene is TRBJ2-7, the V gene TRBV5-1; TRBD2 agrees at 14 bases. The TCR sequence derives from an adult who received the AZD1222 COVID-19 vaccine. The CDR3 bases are TGCGCCAGCAGCCCGGGACTAGCGGGAGACCCTTTGGGCGAGCAGTACTTC. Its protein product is CASSPGLAGDPLGEQYF.